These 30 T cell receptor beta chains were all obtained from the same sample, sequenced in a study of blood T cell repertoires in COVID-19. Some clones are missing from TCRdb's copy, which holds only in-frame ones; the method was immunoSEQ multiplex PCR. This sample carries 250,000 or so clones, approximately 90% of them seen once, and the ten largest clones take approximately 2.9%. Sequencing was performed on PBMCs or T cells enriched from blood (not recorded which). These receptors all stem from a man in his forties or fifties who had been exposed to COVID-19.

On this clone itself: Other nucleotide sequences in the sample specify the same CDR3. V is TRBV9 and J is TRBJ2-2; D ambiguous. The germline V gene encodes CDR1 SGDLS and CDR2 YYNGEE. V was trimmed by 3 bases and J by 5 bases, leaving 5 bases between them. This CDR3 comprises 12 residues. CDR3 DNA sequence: TGTGCCAGCAGCGGACTTACCGGGGAGCTGTTTTTT. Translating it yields CASSGLTGELFF.

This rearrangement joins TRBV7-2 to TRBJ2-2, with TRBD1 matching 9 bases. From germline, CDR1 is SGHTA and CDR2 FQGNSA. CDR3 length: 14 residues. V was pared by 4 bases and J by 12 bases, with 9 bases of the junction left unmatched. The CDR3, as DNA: TGTGCCAGCAGCTCTCTGACAGGGGGGGAGAAGCTGTTTTTT. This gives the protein CASSSLTGGEKLFF. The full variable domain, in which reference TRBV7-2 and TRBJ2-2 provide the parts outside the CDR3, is GAGVSQSPSNKVTEKGKDVELRCDPISGHTALYWYRQSLGQGLEFLIYFQGNSAPDKSGLPSDRFSAERTGGSVSTLTIQRTQQEDSAVYLCASSSLTGGEKLFFGEGSRLTVL.

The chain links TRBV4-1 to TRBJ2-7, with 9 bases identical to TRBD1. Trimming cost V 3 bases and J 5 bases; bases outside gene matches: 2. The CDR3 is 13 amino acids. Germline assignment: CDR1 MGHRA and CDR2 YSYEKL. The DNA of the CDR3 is TGCGCCAGCAGCCAGGACAGGGGCAACGAGCAGTACTTC. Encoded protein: CASSQDRGNEQYF.

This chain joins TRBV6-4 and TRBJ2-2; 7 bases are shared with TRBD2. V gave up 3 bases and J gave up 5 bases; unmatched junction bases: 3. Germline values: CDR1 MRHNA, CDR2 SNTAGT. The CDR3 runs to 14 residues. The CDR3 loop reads CASSDGGSTGELFF. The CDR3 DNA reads TGTGCCAGCAGTGATGGCGGGAGTACCGGGGAGCTGTTTTTT.

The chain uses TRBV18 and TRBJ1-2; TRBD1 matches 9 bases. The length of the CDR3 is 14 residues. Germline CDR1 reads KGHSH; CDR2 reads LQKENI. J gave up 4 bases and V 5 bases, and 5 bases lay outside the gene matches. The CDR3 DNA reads TGTGCCAGCTCATCGGGACAGGGCGGCTATGGCTACACCTTC. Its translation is CASSSGQGGYGYTF.

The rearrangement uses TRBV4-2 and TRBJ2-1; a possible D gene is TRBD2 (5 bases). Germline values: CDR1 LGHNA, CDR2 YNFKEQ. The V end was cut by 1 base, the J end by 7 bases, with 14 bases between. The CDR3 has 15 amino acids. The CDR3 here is CASSQGGGSRNEQFF. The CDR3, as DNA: TGTGCCAGCAGCCAAGGGGGTGGGAGTAGGAATGAGCAGTTCTTC.

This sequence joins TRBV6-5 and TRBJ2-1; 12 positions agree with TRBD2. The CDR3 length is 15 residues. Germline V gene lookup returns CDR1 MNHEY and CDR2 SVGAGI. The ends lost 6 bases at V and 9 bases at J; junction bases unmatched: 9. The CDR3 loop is CASRPGLAGFGEQFF. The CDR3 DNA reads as TGTGCCAGCAGACCCGGACTAGCGGGATTTGGTGAGCAGTTCTTC.

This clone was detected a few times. CDR3 coding DNA: TGCGCCAGCAGTGATTCCCTGGGGGCAGGGGCCTACGAGCAGTACTTC. Translation gives CASSDSLGAGAYEQYF. This chain connects TRBV10-1 to TRBJ2-7, with D perhaps TRBD1 (6 bases). Looked up from germline, CDR1 is WNHNN and CDR2 is SYGVQD (reference sequence). Trimming took off 3 bases at V and 2 bases at J, with 17 bases between the two ends. This CDR3 spans 16 amino acids.

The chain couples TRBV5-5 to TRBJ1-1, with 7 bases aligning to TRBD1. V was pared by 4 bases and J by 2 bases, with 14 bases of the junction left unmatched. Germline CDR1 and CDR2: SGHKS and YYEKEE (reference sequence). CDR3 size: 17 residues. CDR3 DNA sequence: TGTGCCAGCAGCCCCGGGACAGTCACACTCGGAAACACTGAAGCTTTCTTT. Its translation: CASSPGTVTLGNTEAFF.

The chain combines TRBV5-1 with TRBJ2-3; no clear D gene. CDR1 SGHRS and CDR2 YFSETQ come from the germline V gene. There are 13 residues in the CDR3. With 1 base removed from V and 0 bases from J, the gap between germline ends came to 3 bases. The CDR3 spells CASSLSSTDTQYF. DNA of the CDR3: TGCGCCAGCAGCTTGTCTAGCACAGATACGCAGTATTTT.

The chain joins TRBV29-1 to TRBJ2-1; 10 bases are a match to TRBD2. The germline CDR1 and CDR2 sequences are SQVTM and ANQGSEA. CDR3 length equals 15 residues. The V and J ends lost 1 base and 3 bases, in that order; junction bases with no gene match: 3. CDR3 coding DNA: TGCAGCGTTGAAGGGACTAGCGGAGACTACAATGAGCAGTTCTTC. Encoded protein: CSVEGTSGDYNEQFF.

CDR3 residues: CASNRPDRDVSEQFF. Written as DNA, the CDR3 is TGCGCCAGCAACCGCCCGGACAGGGATGTTAGTGAGCAGTTCTTC. J is TRBJ2-1 and V is TRBV5-1; 8 positions match TRBD1. Germline V gene lookup returns CDR1 SGHRS and CDR2 YFSETQ. The CDR3 totals 15 residues. The V and J ends lost 6 bases and 9 bases, in that order; junction bases with no gene match: 14.

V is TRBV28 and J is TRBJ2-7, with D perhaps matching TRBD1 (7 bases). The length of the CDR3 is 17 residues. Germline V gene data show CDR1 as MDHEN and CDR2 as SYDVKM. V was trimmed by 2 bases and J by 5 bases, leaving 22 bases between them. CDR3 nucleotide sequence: TGTGCCAGCAGTTTAGCCGGAGGGGGCACCCTCTTACACGAGCAGTACTTC. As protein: CASSLAGGGTLLHEQYF.

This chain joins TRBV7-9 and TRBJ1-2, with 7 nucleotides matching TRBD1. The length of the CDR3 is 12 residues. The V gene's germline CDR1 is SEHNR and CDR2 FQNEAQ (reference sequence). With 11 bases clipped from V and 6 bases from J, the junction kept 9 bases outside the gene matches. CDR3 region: CAHEGGLDGYTF. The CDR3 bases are TGTGCCCACGAAGGGGGCTTGGATGGCTACACCTTC.

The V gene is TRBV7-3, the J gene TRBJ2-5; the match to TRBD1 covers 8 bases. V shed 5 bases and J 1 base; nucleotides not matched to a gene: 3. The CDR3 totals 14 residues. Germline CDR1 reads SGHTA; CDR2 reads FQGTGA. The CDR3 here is CASSPGTGQETQYF. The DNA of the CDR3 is TGTGCCAGCAGCCCAGGGACAGGCCAAGAGACCCAGTACTTC.

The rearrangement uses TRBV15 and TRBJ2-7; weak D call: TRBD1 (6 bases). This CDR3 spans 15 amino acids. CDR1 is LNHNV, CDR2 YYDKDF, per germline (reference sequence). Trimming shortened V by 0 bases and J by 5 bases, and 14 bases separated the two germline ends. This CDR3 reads CATSRDFRGEDEQYF. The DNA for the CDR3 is TGTGCCACCAGCAGAGATTTCAGGGGCGAAGACGAGCAGTACTTC.

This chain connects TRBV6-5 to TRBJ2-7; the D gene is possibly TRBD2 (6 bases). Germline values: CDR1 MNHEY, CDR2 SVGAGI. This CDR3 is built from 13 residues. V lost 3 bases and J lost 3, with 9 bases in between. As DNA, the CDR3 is TGTGCCAGCAGTTATATGGGGGGCTACGAGCAGTACTTC. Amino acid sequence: CASSYMGGYEQYF.

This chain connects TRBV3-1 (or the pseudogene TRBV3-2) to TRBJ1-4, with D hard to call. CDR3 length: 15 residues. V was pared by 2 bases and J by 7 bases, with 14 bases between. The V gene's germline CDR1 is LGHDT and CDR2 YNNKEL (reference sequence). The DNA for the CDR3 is TGTGCCAGCAGCCAACTCTCGGGGTCGGGTGAAAAACTGTTTTTT. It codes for CASSQLSGSGEKLFF.

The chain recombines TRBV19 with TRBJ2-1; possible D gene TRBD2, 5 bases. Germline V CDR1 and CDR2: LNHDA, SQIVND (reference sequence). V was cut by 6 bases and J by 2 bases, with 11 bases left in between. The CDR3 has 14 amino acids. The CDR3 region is CASSNGLTYNEQFF. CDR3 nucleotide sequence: TGTGCCAGTAGCAATGGACTTACCTACAATGAGCAGTTCTTC.

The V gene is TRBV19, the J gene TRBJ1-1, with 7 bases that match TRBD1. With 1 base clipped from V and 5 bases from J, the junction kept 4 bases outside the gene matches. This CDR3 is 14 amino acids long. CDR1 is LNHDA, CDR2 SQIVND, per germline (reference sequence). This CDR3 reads CASSIVSRGTEAFF. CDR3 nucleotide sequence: TGTGCCAGTAGTATAGTTTCCAGGGGGACTGAAGCTTTCTTT.

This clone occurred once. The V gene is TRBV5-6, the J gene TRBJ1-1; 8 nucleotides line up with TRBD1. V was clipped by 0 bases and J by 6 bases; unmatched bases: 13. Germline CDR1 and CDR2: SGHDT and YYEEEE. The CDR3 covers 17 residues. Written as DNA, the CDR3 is TGTGCCAGCAGCTTGGTGACAGGGGTTTACGTGGCTGCTGAAGCTTTCTTT. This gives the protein CASSLVTGVYVAAEAFF.

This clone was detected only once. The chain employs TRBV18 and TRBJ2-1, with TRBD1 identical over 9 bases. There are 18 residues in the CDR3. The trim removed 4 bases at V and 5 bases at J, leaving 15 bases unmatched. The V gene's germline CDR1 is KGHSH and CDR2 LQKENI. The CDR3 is CASSRQGLGTGIHNEQFF. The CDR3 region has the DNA TGTGCCAGCTCACGTCAGGGCTTAGGGACAGGGATCCACAATGAGCAGTTCTTC.

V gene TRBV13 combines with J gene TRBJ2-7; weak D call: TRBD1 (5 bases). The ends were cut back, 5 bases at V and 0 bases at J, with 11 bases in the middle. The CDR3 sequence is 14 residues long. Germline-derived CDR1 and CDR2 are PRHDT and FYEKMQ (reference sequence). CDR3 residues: CASSLRQLSYEQYF. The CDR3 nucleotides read TGTGCCAGCAGCCTCCGACAGCTCTCCTACGAGCAGTACTTC.

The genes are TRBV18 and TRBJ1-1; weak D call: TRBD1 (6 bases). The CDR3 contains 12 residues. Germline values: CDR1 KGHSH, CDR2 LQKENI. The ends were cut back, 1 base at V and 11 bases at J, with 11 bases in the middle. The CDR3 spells CASSPQGGAAFF. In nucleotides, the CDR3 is TGTGCCAGCTCACCACAGGGGGGGGCGGCTTTCTTT.

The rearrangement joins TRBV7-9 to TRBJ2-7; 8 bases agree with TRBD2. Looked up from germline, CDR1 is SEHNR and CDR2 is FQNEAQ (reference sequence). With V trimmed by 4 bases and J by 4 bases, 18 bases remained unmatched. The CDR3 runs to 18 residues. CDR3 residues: CASSSDSPYAGGRYEQYF. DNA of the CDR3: TGTGCCAGCAGCTCCGACTCCCCTTACGCGGGAGGAAGGTACGAGCAGTACTTC.

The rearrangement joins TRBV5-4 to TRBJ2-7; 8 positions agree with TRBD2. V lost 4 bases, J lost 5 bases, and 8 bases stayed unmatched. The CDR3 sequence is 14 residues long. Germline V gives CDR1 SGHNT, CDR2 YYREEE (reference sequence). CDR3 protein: CASSIQGLVHEQYF. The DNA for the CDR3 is TGTGCCAGCAGCATTCAGGGACTAGTCCACGAGCAGTACTTC.

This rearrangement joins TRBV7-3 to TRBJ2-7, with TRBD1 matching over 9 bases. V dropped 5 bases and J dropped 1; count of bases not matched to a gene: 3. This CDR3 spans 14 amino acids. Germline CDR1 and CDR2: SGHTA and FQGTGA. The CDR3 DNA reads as TGTGCCAGCAGCCCCGGGACAGGGTCCTACGAGCAGTACTTC. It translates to CASSPGTGSYEQYF.

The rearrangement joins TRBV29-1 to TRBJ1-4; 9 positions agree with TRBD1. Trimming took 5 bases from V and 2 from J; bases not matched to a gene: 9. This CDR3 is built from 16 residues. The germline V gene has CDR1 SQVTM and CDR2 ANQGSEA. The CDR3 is CSVKGQGSPTNEKLFF. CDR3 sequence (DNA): TGCAGCGTTAAGGGACAGGGTTCACCGACTAATGAAAAACTGTTTTTT.

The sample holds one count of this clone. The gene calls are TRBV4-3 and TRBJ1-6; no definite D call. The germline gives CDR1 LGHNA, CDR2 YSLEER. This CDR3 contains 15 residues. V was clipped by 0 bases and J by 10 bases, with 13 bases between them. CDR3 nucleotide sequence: TGCGCCAGCAGCCAAGATCGGGTAGGAGGATCACCCCTCCACTTT. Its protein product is CASSQDRVGGSPLHF.

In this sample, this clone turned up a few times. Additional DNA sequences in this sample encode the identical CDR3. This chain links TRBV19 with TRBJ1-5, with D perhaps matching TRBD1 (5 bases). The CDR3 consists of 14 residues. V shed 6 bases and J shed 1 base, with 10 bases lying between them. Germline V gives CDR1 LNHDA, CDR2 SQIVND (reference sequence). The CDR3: CASRAGVSNQPQHF. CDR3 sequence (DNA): TGTGCCAGTAGAGCGGGGGTCAGCAATCAGCCCCAGCATTTT.